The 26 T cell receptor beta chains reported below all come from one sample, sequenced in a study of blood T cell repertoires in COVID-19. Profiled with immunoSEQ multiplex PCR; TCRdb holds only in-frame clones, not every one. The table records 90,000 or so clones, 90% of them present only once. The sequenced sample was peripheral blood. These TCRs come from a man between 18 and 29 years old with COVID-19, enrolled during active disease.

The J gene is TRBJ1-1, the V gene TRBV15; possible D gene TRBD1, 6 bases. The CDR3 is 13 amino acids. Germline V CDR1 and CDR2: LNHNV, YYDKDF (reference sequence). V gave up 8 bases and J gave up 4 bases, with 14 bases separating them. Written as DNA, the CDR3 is TGTGCCACCGTATCAGGGGTAGGCACTGAAGCTTTCTTT. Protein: CATVSGVGTEAFF.

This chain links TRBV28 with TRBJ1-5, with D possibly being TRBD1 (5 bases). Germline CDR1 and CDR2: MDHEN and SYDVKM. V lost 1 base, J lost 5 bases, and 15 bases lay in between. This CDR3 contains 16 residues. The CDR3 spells CASSLLSAGNHQPQHF. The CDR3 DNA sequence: TGTGCCAGCAGTTTATTATCGGCAGGGAATCATCAGCCCCAGCATTTT. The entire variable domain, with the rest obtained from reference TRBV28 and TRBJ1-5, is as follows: DVKVTQSSRYLVKRTGEKVFLECVQDMDHENMFWYRQDPGLGLRLIYFSYDVKMKEKGDIPEGYSVSREKKERFSLILESASTNQTSMYLCASSLLSAGNHQPQHFGDGTRLSIL.

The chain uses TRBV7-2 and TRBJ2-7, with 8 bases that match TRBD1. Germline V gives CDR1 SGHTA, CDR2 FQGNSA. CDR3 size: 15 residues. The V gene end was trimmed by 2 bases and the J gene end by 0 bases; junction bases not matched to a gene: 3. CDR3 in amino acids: CASSLRQGASYEQYF. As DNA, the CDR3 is TGTGCCAGCAGCTTAAGGCAGGGGGCCTCCTACGAGCAGTACTTC.

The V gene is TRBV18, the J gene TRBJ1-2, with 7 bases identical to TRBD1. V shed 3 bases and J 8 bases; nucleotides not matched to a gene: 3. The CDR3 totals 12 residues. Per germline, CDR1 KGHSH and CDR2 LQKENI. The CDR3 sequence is CASSPAGGGYTF. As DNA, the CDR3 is TGTGCCAGCTCACCGGCAGGGGGAGGCTACACCTTC.

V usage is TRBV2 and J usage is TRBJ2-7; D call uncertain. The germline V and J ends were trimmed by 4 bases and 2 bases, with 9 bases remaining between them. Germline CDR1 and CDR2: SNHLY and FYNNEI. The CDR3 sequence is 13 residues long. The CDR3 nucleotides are TGTGCCAGCAGTGTATCGGTGCCCTACGAGCAGTACTTC. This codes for CASSVSVPYEQYF.

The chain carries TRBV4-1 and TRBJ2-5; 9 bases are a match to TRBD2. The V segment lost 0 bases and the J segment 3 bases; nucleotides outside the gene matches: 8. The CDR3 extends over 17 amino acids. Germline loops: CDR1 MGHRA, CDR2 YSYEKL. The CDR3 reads CASSQDHRGGREETQYF. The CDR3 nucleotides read TGCGCCAGCAGCCAAGATCATCGGGGCGGGAGGGAAGAGACCCAGTACTTC.

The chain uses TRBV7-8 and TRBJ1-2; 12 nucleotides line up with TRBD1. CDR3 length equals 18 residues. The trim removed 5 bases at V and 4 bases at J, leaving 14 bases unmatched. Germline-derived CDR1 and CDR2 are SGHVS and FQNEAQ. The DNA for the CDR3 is TGTGCCAGCAGCAAAACCTCGACGGGACAGGGGGCATTCTATGGCTACACCTTC. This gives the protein CASSKTSTGQGAFYGYTF.

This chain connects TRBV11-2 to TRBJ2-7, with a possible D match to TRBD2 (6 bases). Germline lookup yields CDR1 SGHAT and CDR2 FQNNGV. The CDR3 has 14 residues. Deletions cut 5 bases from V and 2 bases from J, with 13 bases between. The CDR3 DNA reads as TGTGCCAGCAGCGCCGGGGGACCAACCTACGAGCAGTACTTC. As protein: CASSAGGPTYEQYF.

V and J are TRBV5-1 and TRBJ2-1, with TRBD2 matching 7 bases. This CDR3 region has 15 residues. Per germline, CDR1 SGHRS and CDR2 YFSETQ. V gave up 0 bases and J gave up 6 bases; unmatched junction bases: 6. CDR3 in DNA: TGCGCCAGCAGCTTGGGCGGGAGAGGGTTCAATGAGCAGTTCTTC. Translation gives CASSLGGRGFNEQFF.

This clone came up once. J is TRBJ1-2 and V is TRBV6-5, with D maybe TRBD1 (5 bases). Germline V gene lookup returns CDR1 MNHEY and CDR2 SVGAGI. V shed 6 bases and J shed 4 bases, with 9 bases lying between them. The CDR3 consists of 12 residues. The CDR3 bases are TGTGCCAGCAGGGGGCCCAGCTATGGCTACACCTTC. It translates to CASRGPSYGYTF.

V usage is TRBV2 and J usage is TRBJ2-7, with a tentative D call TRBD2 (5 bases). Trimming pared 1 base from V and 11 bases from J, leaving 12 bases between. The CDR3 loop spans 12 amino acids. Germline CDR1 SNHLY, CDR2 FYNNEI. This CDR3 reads CASSEGPGLKYF. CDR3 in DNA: TGTGCCAGCAGTGAAGGCCCGGGGTTGAAGTACTTC.

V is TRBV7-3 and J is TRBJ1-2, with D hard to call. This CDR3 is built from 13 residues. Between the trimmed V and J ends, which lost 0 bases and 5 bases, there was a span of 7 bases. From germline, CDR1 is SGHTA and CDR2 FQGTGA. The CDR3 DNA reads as TGTGCCAGCAGCTTAACCCCCGGTTATGGCTACACCTTC. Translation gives CASSLTPGYGYTF.

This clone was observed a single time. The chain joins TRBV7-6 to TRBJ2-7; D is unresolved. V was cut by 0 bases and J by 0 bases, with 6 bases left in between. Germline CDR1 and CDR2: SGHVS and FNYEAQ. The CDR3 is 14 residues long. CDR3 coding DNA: TGTGCCAGCAGCTTAGCCCCGAGCTCCTACGAGCAGTACTTC. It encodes CASSLAPSSYEQYF.

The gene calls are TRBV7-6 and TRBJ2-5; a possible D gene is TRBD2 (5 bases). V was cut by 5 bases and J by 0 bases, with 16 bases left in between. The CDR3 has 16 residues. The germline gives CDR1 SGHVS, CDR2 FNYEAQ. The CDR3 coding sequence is TGTGCCAGCAGCCCTGAGCGGAAGCAGTACCAAGAGACCCAGTACTTC. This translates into CASSPERKQYQETQYF. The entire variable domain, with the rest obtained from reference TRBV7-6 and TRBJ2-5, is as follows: GAGVSQSPRYKVTKRGQDVALRCDPISGHVSLYWYRQALGQGPEFLTYFNYEAQQDKSGLPNDRFSAERPEGSISTLTIQRTEQRDSAMYRCASSPERKQYQETQYFGPGTRLLVL.

CDR3 sequence (DNA): TGTGCCAGCTCACCTGGCGGAGGGCGCAATCAGCCCCAGCATTTT. Its translation: CASSPGGGRNQPQHF. The rearrangement links TRBV18 to TRBJ1-5; D is undetermined. V lost 3 bases, J lost 2 bases, and 11 bases lay in between. Looked up from germline, CDR1 is KGHSH and CDR2 is LQKENI. CDR3 length: 15 residues.

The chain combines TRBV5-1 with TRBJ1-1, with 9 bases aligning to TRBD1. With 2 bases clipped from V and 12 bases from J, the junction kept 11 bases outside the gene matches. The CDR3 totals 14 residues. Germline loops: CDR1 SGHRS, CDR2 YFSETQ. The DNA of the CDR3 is TGCGCCAGCAGCTTAATCGGGTTGGGACAGGGAACTTTCTTT. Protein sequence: CASSLIGLGQGTFF.

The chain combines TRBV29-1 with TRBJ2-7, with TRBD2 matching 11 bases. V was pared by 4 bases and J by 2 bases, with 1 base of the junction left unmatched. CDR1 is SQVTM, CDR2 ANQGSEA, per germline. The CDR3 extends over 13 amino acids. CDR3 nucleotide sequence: TGCAGCGTTGGACTAGCGGGACCCTACGAGCAGTACTTC. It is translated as CSVGLAGPYEQYF.

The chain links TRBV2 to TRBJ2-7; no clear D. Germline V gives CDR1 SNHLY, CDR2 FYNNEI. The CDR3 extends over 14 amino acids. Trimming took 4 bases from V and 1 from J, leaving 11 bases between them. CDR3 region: CASSGFSTSYEQYF. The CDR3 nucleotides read TGTGCCAGCAGTGGGTTCTCGACTTCCTACGAGCAGTACTTC.

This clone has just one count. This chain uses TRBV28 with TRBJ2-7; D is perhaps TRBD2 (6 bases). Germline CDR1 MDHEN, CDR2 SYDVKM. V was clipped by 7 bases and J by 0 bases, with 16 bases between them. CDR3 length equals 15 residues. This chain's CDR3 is CASIKPGLSSYEQYF. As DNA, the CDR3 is TGTGCCAGCATCAAACCGGGACTGAGCTCCTACGAGCAGTACTTC.

DNA of the CDR3: TGTGCCAGCTCACCACAGACGGGGTCGGCGTACGAGCAGTACTTC. This sequence encodes CASSPQTGSAYEQYF. This chain connects TRBV18 to TRBJ2-7, with D possibly being TRBD2 (5 bases). The CDR3 runs 15 residues. V was trimmed by 1 base and J by 4 bases, leaving 14 bases between them. The V gene's germline CDR1 is KGHSH and CDR2 LQKENI.

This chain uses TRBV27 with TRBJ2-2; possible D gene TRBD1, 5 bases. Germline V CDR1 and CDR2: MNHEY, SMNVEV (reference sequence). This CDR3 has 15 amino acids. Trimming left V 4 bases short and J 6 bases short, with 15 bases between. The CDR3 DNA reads TGTGCCAGCAGTTATACAGGTGCAGGATCCGGGGAGCTGTTTTTT. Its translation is CASSYTGAGSGELFF.

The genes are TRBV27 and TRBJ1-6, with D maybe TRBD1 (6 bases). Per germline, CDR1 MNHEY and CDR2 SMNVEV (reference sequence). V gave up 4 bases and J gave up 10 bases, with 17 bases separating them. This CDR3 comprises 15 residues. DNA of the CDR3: TGTGCCAGCAGTTGGGACACCCGGGGCGCGTCACCCCTCCACTTT. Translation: CASSWDTRGASPLHF.

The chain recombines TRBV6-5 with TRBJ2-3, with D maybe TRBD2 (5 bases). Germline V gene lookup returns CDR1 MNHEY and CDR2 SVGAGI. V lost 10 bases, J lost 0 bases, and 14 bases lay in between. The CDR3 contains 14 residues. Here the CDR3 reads CATSAGGSTDTQYF. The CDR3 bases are TGTGCCACCTCAGCCGGCGGGAGCACAGATACGCAGTATTTT.

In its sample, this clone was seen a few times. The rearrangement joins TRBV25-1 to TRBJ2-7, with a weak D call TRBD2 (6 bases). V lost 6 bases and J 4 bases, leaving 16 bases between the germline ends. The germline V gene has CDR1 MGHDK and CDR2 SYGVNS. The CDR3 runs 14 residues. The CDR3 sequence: CASSPESGEYEQYF. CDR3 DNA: TGTGCCAGCAGCCCGGAATCGGGGGAATACGAGCAGTACTTC.

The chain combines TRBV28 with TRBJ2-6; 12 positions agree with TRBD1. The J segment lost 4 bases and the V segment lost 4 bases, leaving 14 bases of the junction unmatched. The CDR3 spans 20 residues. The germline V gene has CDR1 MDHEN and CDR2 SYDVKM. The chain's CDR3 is CASSSYLTGQGAPGANVLTF. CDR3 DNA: TGTGCCAGCAGTTCGTACCTAACGGGACAGGGGGCGCCAGGGGCCAACGTCCTGACTTTC.

CDR3 DNA sequence: TGTGCCAGCAGCTGGCGACAGGGCAGCAATCAGCCCCAGCATTTT. It encodes CASSWRQGSNQPQHF. The chain couples TRBV11-3 to TRBJ1-5; 7 bases are shared with TRBD1. Trimming removed 4 bases from V and 1 base from J; junction bases left unmatched: 4. The CDR3 extends over 15 amino acids. The V gene's germline CDR1 is SGHNT and CDR2 YENEEA.